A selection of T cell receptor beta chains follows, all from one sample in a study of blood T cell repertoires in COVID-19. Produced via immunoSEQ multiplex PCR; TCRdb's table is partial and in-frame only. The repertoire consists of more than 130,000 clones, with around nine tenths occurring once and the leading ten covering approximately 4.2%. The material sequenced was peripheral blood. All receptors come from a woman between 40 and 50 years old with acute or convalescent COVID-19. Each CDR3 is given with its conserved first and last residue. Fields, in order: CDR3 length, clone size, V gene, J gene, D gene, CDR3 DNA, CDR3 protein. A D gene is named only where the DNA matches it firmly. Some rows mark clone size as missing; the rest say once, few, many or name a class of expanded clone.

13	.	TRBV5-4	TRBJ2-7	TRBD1	TGTGCCAGGGGGGACAGGGTGAGCTACGAGCAGTACTTC	CARGDRVSYEQYF
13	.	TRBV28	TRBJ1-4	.	TGTGCCAGCAGTGACAGACATAATGAAAAACTGTTTTTT	CASSDRHNEKLFF
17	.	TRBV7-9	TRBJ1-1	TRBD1	TGTGCCAGCAGCGGCCCCGGGACAGGGAAGTATGGCGCTGAAGCTTTCTTT	CASSGPGTGKYGAEAFF
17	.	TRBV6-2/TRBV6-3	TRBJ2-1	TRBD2	TGTGCCAGCAGTTATCAAGTGCCCCGGGGGGGGTACAATGAGCAGTTCTTC	CASSYQVPRGGYNEQFF
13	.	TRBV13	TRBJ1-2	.	TGTGCCAGCAGCTTAGGAGTAGGCGGCGGCTACACCTTC	CASSLGVGGGYTF
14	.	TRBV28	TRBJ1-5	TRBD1	TGTGCCAGCAGTCCGGACAGGGTAAGTCAGCCCCAGCATTTT	CASSPDRVSQPQHF
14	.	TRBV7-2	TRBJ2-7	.	TGTGCCAGCAACCAAGGGGGATTGGGGTACGAGCAGTACTTC	CASNQGGLGYEQYF
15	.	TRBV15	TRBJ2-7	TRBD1	TGTGCCACCAGCTGGAGACCGGGACAGAACTACGAGCAGTACTTC	CATSWRPGQNYEQYF
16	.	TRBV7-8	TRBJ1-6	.	TGTGCCAGCAGCTTAGACTCGAGCTCCTATAATTCACCCCTCCACTTT	CASSLDSSSYNSPLHF
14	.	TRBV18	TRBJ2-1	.	TGTGCCAGCTCACTTACCAGGGGAGACAATGAGCAGTTCTTC	CASSLTRGDNEQFF
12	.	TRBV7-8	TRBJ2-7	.	TGTGCCAGCAGCCTACTACGGGACGAGCAGTACTTC	CASSLLRDEQYF
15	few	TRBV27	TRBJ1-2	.	TGTGCCAGCAGTTCTTATCAGGGTGGCGGTGGTGGCTACACCTTC	CASSSYQGGGGGYTF
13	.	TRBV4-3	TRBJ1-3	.	TGCGCCAGCAGCCAATGGGGGGGAGACACCATATATTTT	CASSQWGGDTIYF
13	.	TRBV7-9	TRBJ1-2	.	TGTGCCAGCAGCTTAGGTCCGGGTGAACACTACACCTTC	CASSLGPGEHYTF
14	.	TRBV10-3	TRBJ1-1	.	TGTGCCATCAGTGGATTACAGGGTATCACTGAAGCTTTCTTT	CAISGLQGITEAFF
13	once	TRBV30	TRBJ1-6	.	TGTGCCTGGAGTGTGGGAGTTAATTCACCCCTCCACTTT	CAWSVGVNSPLHF
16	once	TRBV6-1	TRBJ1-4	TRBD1	TGTGCCAGCAGTGCTAGGACAGGGACCAAGAATGAAAAACTGTTTTTT	CASSARTGTKNEKLFF
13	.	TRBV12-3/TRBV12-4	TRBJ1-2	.	TGTGCCAGCAGTTTCGGGTGGAACTATGGCTACACCTTC	CASSFGWNYGYTF
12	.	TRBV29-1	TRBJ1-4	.	TGCAGCGTTGAAGACCAGGGGGAAAAACTGTTTTTT	CSVEDQGEKLFF
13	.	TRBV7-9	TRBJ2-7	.	TGTGCCAGCAGCTTAGAGTCCTGGCACGAGCAGTACTTC	CASSLESWHEQYF
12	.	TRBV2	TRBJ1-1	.	TGTGCCAGCAGTGAACAGAACACTGAAGCTTTCTTT	CASSEQNTEAFF
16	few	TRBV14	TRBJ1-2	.	TGTGCCAGCAGCCAAGACCCCGGGGGAGGGGCCGTCGGCTACACCTTC	CASSQDPGGGAVGYTF
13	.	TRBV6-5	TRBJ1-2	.	TGTGCCAGCAGCGTGCAGGGAAGGCATGGCTACACCTTC	CASSVQGRHGYTF
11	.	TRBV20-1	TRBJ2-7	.	TGCAGTGCTAGAGATTCATACGAGCAGTACTTC	CSARDSYEQYF
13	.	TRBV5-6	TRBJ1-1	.	TGTGCCAGCAGTCCCCCGTGGGGCGCTGAAGCTTTCTTT	CASSPPWGAEAFF
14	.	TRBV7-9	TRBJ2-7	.	TGTGCCAGCAGCTTAGCCGGAGCCGCCTACGAGCAGTACTTC	CASSLAGAAYEQYF
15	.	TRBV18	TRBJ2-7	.	TGTGCCAGCTCACGCGGGGACAGAGTGCGAAGCGAGCAGTACTTC	CASSRGDRVRSEQYF
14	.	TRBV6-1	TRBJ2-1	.	TGTGCCAGCAGTGAAAATTGGCCGGGTGTCGAGCAGTTCTTC	CASSENWPGVEQFF